This T cell receptor (beta chain) stems from a study of T cell responses to AZD1222 COVID-19 vaccine. Trimming cost V 6 bases and J 7 bases; bases outside gene matches: 8. The CDR3 contains 14 residues. Germline V gene lookup returns CDR1 SGHTA and CDR2 FQGNSA. Generated by immunoSEQ multiplex PCR, the TCRdb table keeps only in-frame clones and is missing some. The sample has around 160,000 clones, roughly 90% seen once. Study-level points and caveats: Increased Spike-specific TCR breadth and depth were observed after two AZD1222 doses. Donors, mostly white British, included more females; clonal diversity was possibly underestimated. After the peak T cell response, and only then, were repertoires sampled.

About this clone: Its cognate antigen is unknown.

The chain uses TRBV7-2 and TRBJ1-5, with 8 bases fitting TRBD1. The material was peripheral blood, obtained on day 0 of AZD1222 vaccination. This TCR was recovered from an adult in good health. CDR3 residues: CASSNYRGEQPQHF. The CDR3 DNA is TGTGCCAGCAGTAACTACAGGGGGGAGCAGCCCCAGCATTTT.